This passage covers 25 T cell receptor beta chains from one sample sequenced in a study of T cells in Graves' hyperthyroidism and ophthalmopathy. Amplified regions were TCR beta CDR3 sequences from RNA transcripts. With the HTBI primer set, the TCR CDR3 went through a first round of RT-PCR. MiXCR, applied by TCRdb to the multiplex PCR reads, yields one record per CDR3 protein. In the table there are hundreds of thousands of distinct CDR3 sequences, 12% to 15% of which are singletons. The sequenced sample consisted of blood. Every receptor here comes from a woman aged 60 to 75 with Graves' ophthalmopathy.

This clonotype was picked up many times. The V call is TRBV20-1, the J call TRBJ2-7; the D gene is possibly TRBD2 (7 bases). V was cut by 5 bases and J by 2 bases, with 22 bases left in between. The CDR3 loop spans 16 amino acids. From germline, CDR1 is DFQATT and CDR2 SNEGSKA (reference sequence). In DNA form, the CDR3 reads TGCAGTGCTTTCTCGGGGGGAGGGACAAGCACCTACGAGCAGTACTTC. It translates to CSAFSGGGTSTYEQYF.

J is TRBJ1-3 and V is TRBV6-1; D is unclear. This CDR3 spans 16 amino acids. Per the germline V gene, CDR1 is MNHNS and CDR2 is SASEGT. V was cut by 7 bases and J by 0 bases, with 16 bases left in between. CDR3 region: CASTPGVGSSGNTIYF. The CDR3 DNA is TGTGCCAGCACCCCTGGAGTGGGAAGCTCTGGAAACACCATATATTTT.

This clonotype appeared a few times. Germline and junction disagree at one end, which may indicate a read error. This rearrangement joins TRBV2 to TRBJ1-1; no firm D call. The CDR3 is 15 amino acids. The germline gives CDR1 SNHLY, CDR2 FYNNEI. CDR3 amino acids: CASSESRSWNAEAFF. CDR3 in DNA: TGTGCCAGCAGTGAGTCCCGTTCGTGGAACGCTGAAGCTTTCTTT.

This clonotype was observed at least ten times. The chain recombines TRBV5-1 with TRBJ2-7; D may be TRBD1 (6 bases). This CDR3 spans 16 amino acids. V lost 0 bases to trimming and J lost 3 bases, with 16 bases between them. Germline V lookup: CDR1 SGHRS, CDR2 YFSETQ. The CDR3 DNA sequence: TGCGCCAGCAGCTTGGACCCGGACAGACTAAGCTACGAGCAGTACTTC. Protein sequence: CASSLDPDRLSYEQYF.

This clonotype was picked up a small number of times. A junction end diverges from the germline sequence, so it may reflect a read error. The V call is TRBV20-1, the J call TRBJ2-5; D not resolved. The CDR3 length is 12 residues. Germline CDR1 is DFQATT and CDR2 is SNEGSKA (reference sequence). CDR3 amino acids: CSASVSQEAQYF. DNA for the CDR3: TGCAGTGCTAGTGTCAGCCAAGAGGCCCAGTACTTC.

V usage is TRBV12-3 or TRBV12-4 and J usage is TRBJ2-5; 12 bases fit TRBD1. CDR3 length: 16 residues. J was trimmed by 6 bases and V by 6 bases; bases with no gene match: 11. The CDR3 spells CASSQDRDRGLKTQYF. The CDR3 DNA reads TGTGCCAGCAGCCAAGACCGGGACAGGGGGCTGAAGACCCAGTACTTC.

This clonotype came up many times. The chain is built from TRBV5-1 and TRBJ1-1, with 7 bases lining up with TRBD1. Per the germline V gene, CDR1 is SGHRS and CDR2 is YFSETQ. V was pared by 4 bases and J by 1 base, with 7 bases of the junction left unmatched. CDR3 length: 15 amino acids. CDR3 nucleotide sequence: TGCGCCAGCAGCAGGGAGGGGGCGCGGAACACTGAAGCTTTCTTT. It encodes CASSREGARNTEAFF.

There are a few counts of this clonotype. The rearrangement uses TRBV2 and TRBJ1-1, with 8 nucleotides matching TRBD1. The length of the CDR3 is 16 residues. The V segment lost 6 bases and the J segment 5 bases; nucleotides outside the gene matches: 14. Germline loops: CDR1 SNHLY, CDR2 FYNNEI. The CDR3 nucleotides are TGTGCCAGCAGCAAAGCAGGGGGCAGGGGTGGTACTGAAGCTTTCTTT. It codes for CASSKAGGRGGTEAFF.

This clonotype showed up many times. The chain joins TRBV28 to TRBJ2-3; D unresolved. Trimming stripped 7 bases from V and 0 bases from J, with 11 bases between. The CDR3 has 14 residues. Germline assignment: CDR1 MDHEN and CDR2 SYDVKM. In DNA form, the CDR3 reads TGTGCCAGCATCCCGAGCCCAAGCACAGATACGCAGTATTTT. Translated, it gives CASIPSPSTDTQYF.

As concerns this clonotype: Possible read error: a much larger clone is one base away. This chain links TRBV5-1 with TRBJ2-1; a possible D gene is TRBD2 (6 bases). Germline V gives CDR1 SGHRS, CDR2 YFSETQ. V lost 0 bases, J lost 3 bases, and 10 bases lay in between. The CDR3 has 15 amino acids. In DNA, the CDR3 is TGCGCCAGCAGCTTGGTGGGGACTTACTACAATGAGCAGTTCTTC. Amino acids: CASSLVGTYYNEQFF.

This clonotype was seen at least ten times. The rearrangement uses TRBV20-1 and TRBJ1-4; weak D call: TRBD1 (5 bases). Germline lookup yields CDR1 DFQATT and CDR2 SNEGSKA (reference sequence). Trimming shortened V by 5 bases and J by 4 bases, and 20 bases separated the two germline ends. CDR3 length equals 16 residues. CDR3 bases: TGCAGTGCTGTCCGAGACAGACGCCTTTATAATGAAAAACTGTTTTTT. Translated, it gives CSAVRDRRLYNEKLFF.

This clonotype was seen repeatedly, ten times or more. The V and J genes are TRBV6-2 or TRBV6-3 and TRBJ2-7, with D maybe TRBD1 (5 bases). The CDR3 is 15 amino acids. CDR1 is MNHEY and CDR2 is SVGEGT in the germline V gene. The ends were cut back, 4 bases at V and 0 bases at J, with 13 bases in the middle. In DNA form, the CDR3 reads TGTGCCAGCAGTTCCGACAGCAGTAACTCCTACGAGCAGTACTTC. This codes for CASSSDSSNSYEQYF.

This clonotype was observed many times. This chain uses TRBV5-1 with TRBJ2-7; 12 nucleotides align to TRBD2. Germline V lookup: CDR1 SGHRS, CDR2 YFSETQ. The junction had 8 bases not matched to a gene; V was cut back by 3 bases and J by 1 base. The CDR3 is made up of 17 amino acids. The CDR3: CASSSPGLAGISYEQYF. DNA for the CDR3: TGCGCCAGCAGCTCGCCGGGACTAGCGGGTATATCCTACGAGCAGTACTTC.

This clonotype has ten or more counts. The chain joins TRBV20-1 to TRBJ2-1; no clear D. The CDR3 runs to 11 residues. Germline V gene sequence: CDR1 DFQATT, CDR2 SNEGSKA (reference sequence). Deletions cut 3 bases from V and 5 bases from J, with 5 bases between. CDR3 amino acids: CSASPDNEQFF. The CDR3 DNA is TGCAGTGCTAGTCCCGACAATGAGCAGTTCTTC.

This clonotype was recorded once. CDR3 sequence reads: CAWSVQAGGNIQYF. CDR3 coding DNA: TGTGCCTGGAGTGTACAGGCAGGGGGAAACATTCAGTACTTC. This sequence joins TRBV30 and TRBJ2-4; TRBD1 matches at 7 bases. Germline-derived CDR1 and CDR2 are GTSNPN and SVGIG (reference sequence). The CDR3 loop spans 14 amino acids. V was pared by 0 bases and J by 6 bases, with 5 bases of the junction left unmatched.

This clonotype was seen many times. The chain recombines TRBV14 with TRBJ1-1; the match to TRBD1 covers 9 bases. The trim removed 0 bases at V and 3 bases at J, leaving 11 bases unmatched. CDR3 size: 18 residues. Germline lookup yields CDR1 SGHDN and CDR2 FVKESK. The CDR3 nucleotides are TGTGCCAGCAGCCAAGATTTCGGGACAGGGAGAGTGGACACTGAAGCTTTCTTT. Its protein product is CASSQDFGTGRVDTEAFF. Drawing the rest from reference TRBV14 and TRBJ1-1, the complete variable domain is EAGVTQFPSHSVIEKGQTVTLRCDPISGHDNLYWYRRVMGKEIKFLLHFVKESKQDESGMPNNRFLAERTGGTYSTLKVQPAELEDSGVYFCASSQDFGTGRVDTEAFFGQGTRLTVV.

This clonotype occurred a few times. V is TRBV5-1 and J is TRBJ1-3; 7 bases agree with TRBD1. The V and J ends lost 2 bases and 4 bases, in that order; junction bases with no gene match: 6. This CDR3 region has 15 residues. The germline gives CDR1 SGHRS, CDR2 YFSETQ. CDR3 sequence (DNA): TGCGCCAGCAGCTTTGGAGGGGGCACGGGAAACACCATATATTTT. Translated: CASSFGGGTGNTIYF.

To note about this clonotype: Since a much larger clone is just one base distant, this may be a read error. The chain has TRBV28 and TRBJ2-3; D unresolved. The germline gives CDR1 MDHEN, CDR2 SYDVKM. The CDR3 contains 14 residues. The DNA of the CDR3 is TGTGCCAGCAGTACCCAGCGAGACACAAATACGCAGTATTTT. It is translated as CASSTQRDTNTQYF.

This clonotype was counted at least ten times. This chain links TRBV3-1 with TRBJ2-2, with D unresolved. The CDR3 contains 12 residues. From germline, CDR1 is LGHDT and CDR2 YNNKEL (reference sequence). V was clipped by 2 bases and J by 7 bases, with 5 bases between them. CDR3 residues: CASSQLGGELFF. For the CDR3, the DNA is TGTGCCAGCAGCCAACTGGGCGGGGAGCTGTTTTTT.

The rearrangement uses TRBV10-3 and TRBJ1-5; perhaps TRBD1 as D (5 bases). Germline CDR1 ENHRY, CDR2 SYGVKD. V was clipped by 2 bases and J by 3 bases, with 11 bases between them. CDR3 length equals 15 residues. The CDR3 sequence is CAISEIGGANQPQHF. The CDR3 DNA sequence: TGTGCCATCAGTGAGATTGGAGGGGCCAATCAGCCCCAGCATTTT.

This clonotype was seen only a few times. V is TRBV11-2 and J is TRBJ2-1; D is possibly TRBD2 (5 bases). The CDR3 has 16 residues. Per germline, CDR1 SGHAT and CDR2 FQNNGV. Trimming took off 1 base at V and 0 bases at J, with 10 bases between the two ends. CDR3 nucleotide sequence: TGTGCCAGCAGCTTAGGGGTAGCGACCTCCTACAATGAGCAGTTCTTC. This translates into CASSLGVATSYNEQFF.

The sample holds many counts of this clonotype. The rearrangement links TRBV4-1 to TRBJ2-7; TRBD1 agrees at 9 bases. CDR1 and CDR2 (germline): MGHRA, YSYEKL. V shed 4 bases and J 6 bases; nucleotides not matched to a gene: 10. This CDR3 is 15 amino acids long. The CDR3 DNA reads as TGCGCCAGCAGCCTGACCCCGGGACAGGGAGTCGAGCAGTACTTC. Residues: CASSLTPGQGVEQYF.

There are many counts of this clonotype. This sequence joins TRBV12-3 or TRBV12-4 and TRBJ1-4; TRBD1 might be the D (5 bases). The CDR3 has 14 amino acids. V was trimmed by 4 bases and J by 5 bases, leaving 11 bases between them. The CDR3 nucleotides read TGTGCCAGCAGTTCAAGGGGAGTCAATGAAAAACTGTTTTTT. Amino acid sequence: CASSSRGVNEKLFF.

This clonotype was seen ten or more times. This chain uses TRBV4-1 with TRBJ2-5; TRBD1 might be the D (6 bases). The CDR3 contains 13 residues. CDR1 MGHRA and CDR2 YSYEKL come from the germline V gene. V was clipped by 3 bases and J by 3 bases, with 8 bases between them. The CDR3 reads CASSQDSEETQYF. Here the CDR3 DNA reads TGCGCCAGCAGCCAGGACAGCGAAGAGACCCAGTACTTC.

The rearrangement links TRBV4-2 to TRBJ2-7; D is unclear. This CDR3 spans 14 amino acids. CDR1 is LGHNA and CDR2 is YNFKEQ in the germline V gene. Trimming cost V 0 bases and J 7 bases, with 13 bases left between them. CDR3 loop: CASSQDLGPLEQYF. As DNA, the CDR3 is TGTGCCAGCAGCCAAGATTTAGGGCCTCTGGAGCAGTACTTC.